This TCR beta chain was captured by sequencing in a study of control samples from healthy donors and cancer patients. Sequencing used immunoSEQ multiplex PCR; TCRdb keeps in-frame clones, though not all of them. The table lists 150,000 to 200,000 clones, nearly 90% of them singletons. This TCR derives from a woman aged 45-60 years in good health. The source material was blood.

CDR3 protein: CATSDPSGGMDTQYF. The CDR3 nucleotides read TGTGCCACCAGTGATCCGAGCGGGGGAATGGATACGCAGTATTTT. The chain has TRBV24-1 and TRBJ2-3, with 8 bases matching TRBD2. The CDR3 length is 15 residues. Germline V gene lookup returns CDR1 KGHDR and CDR2 SFDVKD. V dropped 3 bases and J dropped 6; count of bases not matched to a gene: 7.